This is a list of T cell receptor beta chains from one sample in a study of T cell repertoires in cytomegalovirus infection. TCRdb redid the calling of the reads with MiXCR, one entry per CDR3 protein. The sample holds around 100,000 distinct CDR3 sequences, about 22% seen once. The sequenced sample was CD8+ T cells from PBMCs. The receptor set was obtained from a human donor in good health (CMV status not recorded). Some clones in this sample may be carry-over from other donors' samples. CDR3s include the opening cysteine and the closing phenylalanine or tryptophan. A D gene is named only where the DNA matches it firmly. Clone sizes are given selectively: once, few, many, or a class where the clone is expanded.

v_call,clone_size,d_call,j_call,cdr3_aa,cdr3_nt
TRBV10-3,many,NA,TRBJ2-1,CAISEGGLDYNEQFF,TGTGCCATCAGTGAAGGAGGGCTGGATTACAATGAGCAGTTCTTC
TRBV28,NA,TRBD1,TRBJ2-4,CASSSPGQGLAKNIQYF,TGTGCCAGCAGTTCGCCGGGACAGGGGTTAGCCAAAAACATTCAGTACTTC
TRBV4-3,many,NA,TRBJ2-3,CASSQDWRERYTQYF,TGCGCCAGCAGCCAAGATTGGAGGGAGCGGTATACGCAGTATTTT
TRBV6-5,NA,NA,TRBJ1-1,CASSYAGKGTEAFF,TGTGCCAGCAGTTACGCGGGGAAAGGCACTGAAGCTTTCTTT
TRBV15,few,NA,TRBJ2-3,CATSSRQGGDTQYF,TGTGCCACCAGCAGTAGACAGGGAGGAGATACGCAGTATTTT
TRBV7-9,NA,NA,TRBJ1-1,CASSLEGYGEKLEAFF,TGTGCCAGCAGCTTAGAAGGATATGGGGAAAAACTTGAAGCTTTCTTT
TRBV7-8,many,NA,TRBJ2-5,CASSLGLDGETQYF,TGTGCCAGCAGCTTAGGTCTGGACGGTGAGACCCAGTACTTC
TRBV7-2,many,TRBD1,TRBJ1-1,CASSLSQGATEAFF,TGTGCCAGCAGCTTATCGCAGGGGGCGACTGAAGCTTTCTTT
TRBV2,NA,NA,TRBJ2-5,CASSERGGGETQYF,TGTGCCAGCAGTGAGAGGGGCGGCGGAGAGACCCAGTACTTC
TRBV7-2,NA,TRBD1,TRBJ2-3,CASSLTGGADTQYF,TGTGCCAGCAGCCTGACAGGGGGGGCAGATACGCAGTATTTT
TRBV30,NA,TRBD2,TRBJ2-1,CAWTGLAGGFF,TGTGCCTGGACTGGACTAGCGGGGGGGTTCTTC
TRBV7-9,few,NA,TRBJ2-1,CASSLSEGSHNEQFF,TGTGCCAGCAGCTTGAGTGAGGGGTCCCACAATGAGCAGTTCTTC
TRBV7-2,few,TRBD1,TRBJ1-5,CASSSGGHQPQHF,TGTGCCAGCAGCTCAGGGGGGCATCAGCCCCAGCATTTT
TRBV15,NA,TRBD1,TRBJ2-2,CATSRDRAGELFF,TGTGCCACCAGCAGGGACAGGGCCGGGGAGCTGTTTTTT
TRBV5-1,NA,NA,TRBJ2-1,CASSPGSHEQFF,TGCGCCAGCAGCCCAGGGTCGCATGAGCAGTTCTTC
TRBV5-5,NA,NA,TRBJ2-1,CASSLYRVSSNEQFF,TGTGCCAGCAGCCTTTACAGGGTATCTTCCAATGAGCAGTTCTTC
TRBV5-1,NA,TRBD1,TRBJ2-7,CASSLVVGGAGYEQYF,TGCGCCAGCAGCTTGGTAGTAGGGGGCGCAGGCTACGAGCAGTACTTC